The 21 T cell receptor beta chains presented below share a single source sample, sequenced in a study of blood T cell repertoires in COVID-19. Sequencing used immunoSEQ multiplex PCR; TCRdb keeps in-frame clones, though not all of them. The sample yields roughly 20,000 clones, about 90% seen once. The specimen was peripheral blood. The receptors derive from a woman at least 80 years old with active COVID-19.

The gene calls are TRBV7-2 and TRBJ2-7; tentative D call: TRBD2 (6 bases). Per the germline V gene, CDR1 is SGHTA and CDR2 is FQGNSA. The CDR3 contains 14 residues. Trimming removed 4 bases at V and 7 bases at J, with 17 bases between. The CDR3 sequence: CASSSFGGSGEQYF. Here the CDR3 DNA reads TGTGCCAGCAGCTCGTTCGGGGGATCGGGGGAGCAGTACTTC.

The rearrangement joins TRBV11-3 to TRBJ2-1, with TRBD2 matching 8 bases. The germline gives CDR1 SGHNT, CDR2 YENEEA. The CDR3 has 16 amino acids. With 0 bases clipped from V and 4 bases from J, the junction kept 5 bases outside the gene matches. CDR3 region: CASSLDPASGYNEQFF. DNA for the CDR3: TGTGCCAGCAGCTTAGATCCGGCTAGCGGGTACAATGAGCAGTTCTTC. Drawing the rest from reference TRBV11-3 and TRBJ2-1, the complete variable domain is EAGVVQSPRYKIIEKKQPVAFWCNPISGHNTLYWYLQNLGQGPELLIRYENEEAVDDSQLPKDRFSAERLKGVDSTLKIQPAELGDSAVYLCASSLDPASGYNEQFFGPGTRLTVL.

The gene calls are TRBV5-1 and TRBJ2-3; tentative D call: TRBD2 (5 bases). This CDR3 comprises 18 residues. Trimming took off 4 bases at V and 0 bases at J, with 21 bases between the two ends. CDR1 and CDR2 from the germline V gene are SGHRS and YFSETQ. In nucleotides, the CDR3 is TGCGCCAGCAGCCATGGGTGGGGAGCTGCCGTGAGCACAGATACGCAGTATTTT. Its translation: CASSHGWGAAVSTDTQYF.

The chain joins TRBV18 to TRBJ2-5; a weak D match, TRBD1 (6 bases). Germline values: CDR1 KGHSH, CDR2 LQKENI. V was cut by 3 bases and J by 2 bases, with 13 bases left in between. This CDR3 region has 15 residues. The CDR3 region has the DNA TGTGCCAGCTCACCTCAGGCGGACAGACAAGAGACCCAGTACTTC. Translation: CASSPQADRQETQYF. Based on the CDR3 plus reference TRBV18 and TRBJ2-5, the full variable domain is NAGVMQNPRHLVRRRGQEARLRCSPMKGHSHVYWYRQLPEEGLKFMVYLQKENIIDESGMPKERFSAEFPKEGPSILRIQQVVRGDSAAYFCASSPQADRQETQYFGPGTRLLVL.

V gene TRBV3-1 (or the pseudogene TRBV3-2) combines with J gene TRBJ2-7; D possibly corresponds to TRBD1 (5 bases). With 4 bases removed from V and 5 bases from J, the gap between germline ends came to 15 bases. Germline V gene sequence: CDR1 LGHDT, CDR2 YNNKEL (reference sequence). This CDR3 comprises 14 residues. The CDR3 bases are TGTGCCAGCAGCCCGCCAGGGATGAAGAACGAGCAGTACTTC. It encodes CASSPPGMKNEQYF.

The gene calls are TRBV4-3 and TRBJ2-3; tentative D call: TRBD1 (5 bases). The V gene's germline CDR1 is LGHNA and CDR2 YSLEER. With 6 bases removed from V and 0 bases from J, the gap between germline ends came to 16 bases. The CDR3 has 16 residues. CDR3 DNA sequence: TGCGCCAGCAGTCACTCAGGGTCAAAAAGCACAGATACGCAGTATTTT. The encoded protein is CASSHSGSKSTDTQYF.

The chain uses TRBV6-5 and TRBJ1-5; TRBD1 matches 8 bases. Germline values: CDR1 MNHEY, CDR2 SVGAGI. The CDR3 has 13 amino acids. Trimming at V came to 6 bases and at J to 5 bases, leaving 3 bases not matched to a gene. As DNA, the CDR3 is TGTGCCAGCAGAACAGGGGGACATCAGCCCCAGCATTTT. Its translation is CASRTGGHQPQHF.

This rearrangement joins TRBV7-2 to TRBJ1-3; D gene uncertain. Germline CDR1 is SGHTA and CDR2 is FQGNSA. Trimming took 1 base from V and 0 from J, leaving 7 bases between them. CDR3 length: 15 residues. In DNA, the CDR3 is TGTGCCAGCAGCTTAGGGTCAGACTCTGGAAACACCATATATTTT. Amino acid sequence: CASSLGSDSGNTIYF.

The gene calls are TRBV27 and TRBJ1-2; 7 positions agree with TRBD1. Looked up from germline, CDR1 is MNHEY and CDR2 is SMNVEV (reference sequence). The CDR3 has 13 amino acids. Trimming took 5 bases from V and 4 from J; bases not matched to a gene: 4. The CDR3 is CASSRQGTYGYTF. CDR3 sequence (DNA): TGTGCCAGCAGTCGACAGGGCACCTATGGCTACACCTTC.

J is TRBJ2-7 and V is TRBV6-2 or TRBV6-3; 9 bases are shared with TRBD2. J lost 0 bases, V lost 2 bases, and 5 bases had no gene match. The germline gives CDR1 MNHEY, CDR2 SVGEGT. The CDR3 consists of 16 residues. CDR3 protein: CASSYGVAGDSYEQYF. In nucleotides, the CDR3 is TGTGCCAGCAGTTACGGAGTAGCGGGGGACTCCTACGAGCAGTACTTC.

The CDR3 sequence: CASGLLRQGYEQYF. DNA of the CDR3: TGTGCTAGTGGCCTCCTTAGACAGGGCTACGAGCAGTACTTC. The J gene is TRBJ2-7, the V gene TRBV12-5; 7 nucleotides agree with TRBD1. The germline V gene has CDR1 LGHNT and CDR2 FRNRAP. Germline trimming cut 6 bases from V and 3 bases from J; bases unmatched to any gene: 8. The CDR3 contains 14 residues.

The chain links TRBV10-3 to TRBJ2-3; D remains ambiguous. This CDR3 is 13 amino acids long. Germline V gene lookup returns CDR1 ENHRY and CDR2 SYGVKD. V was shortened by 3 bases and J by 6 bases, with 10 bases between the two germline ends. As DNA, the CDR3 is TGTGCCATCAGTGAAACCAGGCTGGATACGCAGTATTTT. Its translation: CAISETRLDTQYF.

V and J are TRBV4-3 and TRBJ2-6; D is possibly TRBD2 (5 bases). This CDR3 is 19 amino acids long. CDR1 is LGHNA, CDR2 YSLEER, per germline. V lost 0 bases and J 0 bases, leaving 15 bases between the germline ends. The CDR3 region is CASSQDSVRRLSGANVLTF. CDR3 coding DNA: TGCGCCAGCAGCCAAGATTCGGTGCGGAGGCTCTCTGGGGCCAACGTCCTGACTTTC.

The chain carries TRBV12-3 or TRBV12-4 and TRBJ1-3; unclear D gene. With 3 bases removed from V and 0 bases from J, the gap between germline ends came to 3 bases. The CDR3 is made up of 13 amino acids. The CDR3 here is CASSLSSGNTIYF. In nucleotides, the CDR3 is TGTGCCAGCAGTTTGAGCTCTGGAAACACCATATATTTT.

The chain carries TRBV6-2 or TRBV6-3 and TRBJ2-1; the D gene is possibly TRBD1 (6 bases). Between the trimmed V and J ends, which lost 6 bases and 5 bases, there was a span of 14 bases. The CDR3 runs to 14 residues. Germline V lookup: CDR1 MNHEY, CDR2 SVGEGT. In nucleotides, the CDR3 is TGTGCCAGCAGCTCAGGGGTGCTAGACAATGAGCAGTTCTTC. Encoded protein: CASSSGVLDNEQFF.

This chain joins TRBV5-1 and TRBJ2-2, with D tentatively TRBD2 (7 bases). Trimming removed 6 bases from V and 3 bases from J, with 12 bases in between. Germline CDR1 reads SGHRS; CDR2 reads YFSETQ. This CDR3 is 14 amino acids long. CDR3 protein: CASTSGGHTGELFF. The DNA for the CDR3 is TGCGCCAGCACTTCCGGGGGGCACACCGGGGAGCTGTTTTTT. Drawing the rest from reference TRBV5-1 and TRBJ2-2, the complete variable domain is KAGVTQTPRYLIKTRGQQVTLSCSPISGHRSVSWYQQTPGQGLQFLFEYFSETQRNKGNFPGRFSGRQFSNSRSEMNVSTLELGDSALYLCASTSGGHTGELFFGEGSRLTVL.

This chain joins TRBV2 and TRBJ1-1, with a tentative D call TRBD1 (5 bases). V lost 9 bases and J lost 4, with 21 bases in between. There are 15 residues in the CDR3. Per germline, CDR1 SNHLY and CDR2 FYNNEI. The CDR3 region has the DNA TGTGCCAGTAGCGGGGGAGGGAATTTGGTCACTGAAGCTTTCTTT. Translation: CASSGGGNLVTEAFF.

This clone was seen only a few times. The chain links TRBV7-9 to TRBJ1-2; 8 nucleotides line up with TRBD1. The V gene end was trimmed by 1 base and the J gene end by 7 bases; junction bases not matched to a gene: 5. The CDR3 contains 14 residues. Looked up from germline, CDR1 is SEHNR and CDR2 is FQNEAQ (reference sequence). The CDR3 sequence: CASSLGQGLGGYTF. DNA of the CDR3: TGTGCCAGCAGCTTAGGACAGGGGCTTGGTGGCTACACCTTC.

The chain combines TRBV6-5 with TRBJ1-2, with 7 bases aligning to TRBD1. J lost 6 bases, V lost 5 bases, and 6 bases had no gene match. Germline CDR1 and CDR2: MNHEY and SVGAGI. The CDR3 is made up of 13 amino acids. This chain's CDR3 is CASSIRQGHGYTF. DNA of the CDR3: TGTGCCAGCAGTATCAGACAGGGCCATGGCTACACCTTC.

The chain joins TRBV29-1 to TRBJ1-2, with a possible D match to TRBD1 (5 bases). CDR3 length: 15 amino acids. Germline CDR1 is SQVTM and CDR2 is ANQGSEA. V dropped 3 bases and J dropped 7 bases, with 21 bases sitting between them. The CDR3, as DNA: TGCAGCGTTGATTCGGGACGGGGGTCTCGGGTTGGCTACACCTTC. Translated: CSVDSGRGSRVGYTF.

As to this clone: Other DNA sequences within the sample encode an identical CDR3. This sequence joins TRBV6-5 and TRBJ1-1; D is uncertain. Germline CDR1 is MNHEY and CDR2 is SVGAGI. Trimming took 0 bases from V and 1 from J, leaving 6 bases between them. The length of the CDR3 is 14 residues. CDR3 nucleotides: TGTGCCAGCAGTTACTCGAGCCAGAACACTGAAGCTTTCTTT. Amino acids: CASSYSSQNTEAFF.